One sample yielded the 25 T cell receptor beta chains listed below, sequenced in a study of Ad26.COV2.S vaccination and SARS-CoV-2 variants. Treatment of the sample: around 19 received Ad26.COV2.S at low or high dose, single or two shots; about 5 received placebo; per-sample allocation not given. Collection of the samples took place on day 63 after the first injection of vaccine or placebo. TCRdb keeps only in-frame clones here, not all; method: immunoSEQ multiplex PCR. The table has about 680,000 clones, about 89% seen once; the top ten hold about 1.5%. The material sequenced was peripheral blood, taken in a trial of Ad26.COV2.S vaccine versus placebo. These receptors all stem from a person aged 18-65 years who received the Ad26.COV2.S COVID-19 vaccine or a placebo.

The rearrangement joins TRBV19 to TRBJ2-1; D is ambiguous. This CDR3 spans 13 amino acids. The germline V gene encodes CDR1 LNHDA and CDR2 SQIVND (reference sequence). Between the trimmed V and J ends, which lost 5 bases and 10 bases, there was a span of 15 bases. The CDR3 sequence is CASSLDLAGEQFF. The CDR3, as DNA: TGTGCCAGTAGTCTCGACCTGGCTGGGGAGCAGTTCTTC.

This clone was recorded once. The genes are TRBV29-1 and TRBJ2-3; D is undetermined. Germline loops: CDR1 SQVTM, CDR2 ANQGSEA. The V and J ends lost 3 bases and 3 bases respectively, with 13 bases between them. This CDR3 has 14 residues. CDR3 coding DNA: TGCAGCGTTGAGACCCAGGAGTGGACAGATACGCAGTATTTT. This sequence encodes CSVETQEWTDTQYF.

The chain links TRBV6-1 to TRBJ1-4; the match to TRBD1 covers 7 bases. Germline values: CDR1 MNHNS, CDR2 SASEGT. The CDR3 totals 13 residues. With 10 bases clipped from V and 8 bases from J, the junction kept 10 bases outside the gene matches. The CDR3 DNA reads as TGTGCCACCAGGGGGTTGCTAAGCGAAAAACTGTTTTTT. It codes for CATRGLLSEKLFF.

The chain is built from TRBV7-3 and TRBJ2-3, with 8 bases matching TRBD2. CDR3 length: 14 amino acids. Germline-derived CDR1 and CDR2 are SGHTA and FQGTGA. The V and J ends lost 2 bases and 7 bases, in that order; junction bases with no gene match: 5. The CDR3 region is CASSLGSGGNTQYF. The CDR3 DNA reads TGTGCCAGCAGCTTAGGCAGCGGGGGTAATACGCAGTATTTT.

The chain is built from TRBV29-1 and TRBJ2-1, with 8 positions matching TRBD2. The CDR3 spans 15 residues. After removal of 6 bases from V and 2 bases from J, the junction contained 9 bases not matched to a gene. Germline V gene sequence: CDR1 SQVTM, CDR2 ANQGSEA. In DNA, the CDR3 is TGCAGCGTCCCCGGGACTAGGGCGGCCTACAATGAGCAGTTCTTC. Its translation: CSVPGTRAAYNEQFF.

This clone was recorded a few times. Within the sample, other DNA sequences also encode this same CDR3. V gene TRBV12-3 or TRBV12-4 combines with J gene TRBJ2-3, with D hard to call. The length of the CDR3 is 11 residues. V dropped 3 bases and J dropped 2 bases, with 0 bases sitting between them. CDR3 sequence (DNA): TGTGCCAGCAGTTTCACAGATACGCAGTATTTT. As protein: CASSFTDTQYF.

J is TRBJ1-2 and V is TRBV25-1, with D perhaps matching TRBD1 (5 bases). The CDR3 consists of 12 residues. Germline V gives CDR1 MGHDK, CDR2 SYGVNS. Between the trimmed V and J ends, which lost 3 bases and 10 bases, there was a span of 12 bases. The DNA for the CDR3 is TGTGCCAGCAGTGACCCCAGGGATGCCTACACCTTC. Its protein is CASSDPRDAYTF.

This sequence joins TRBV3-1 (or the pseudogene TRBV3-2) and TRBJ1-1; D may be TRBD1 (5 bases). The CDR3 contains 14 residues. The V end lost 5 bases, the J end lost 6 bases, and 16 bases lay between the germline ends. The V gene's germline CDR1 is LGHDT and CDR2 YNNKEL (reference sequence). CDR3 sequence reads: CASSSRDGYAEAFF. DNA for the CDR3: TGTGCCAGCAGCTCCCGGGACGGGTATGCTGAAGCTTTCTTT.

The DNA of the CDR3 is TGCAGTGCCCCGTCAATCTATGGCTACACCTTC. It encodes CSAPSIYGYTF. This chain links TRBV20-1 with TRBJ1-2; D unresolved. The CDR3 length is 11 residues. Between the trimmed V and J ends, which lost 6 bases and 4 bases, there was a span of 9 bases. Germline CDR1 DFQATT, CDR2 SNEGSKA (reference sequence).

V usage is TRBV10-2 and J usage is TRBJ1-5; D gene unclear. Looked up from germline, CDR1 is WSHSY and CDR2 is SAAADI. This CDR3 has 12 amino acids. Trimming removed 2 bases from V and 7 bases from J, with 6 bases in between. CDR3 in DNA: TGCGCCAGCAGTGAGATGGGGCAGCCCCAGCATTTT. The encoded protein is CASSEMGQPQHF.

CDR3: CASSQSPSEQYF. The CDR3 DNA reads TGTGCCAGCAGCCAAAGCCCCTCCGAGCAGTACTTC. The chain uses TRBV3-1 (or the pseudogene TRBV3-2) and TRBJ2-7, with D unresolved. CDR1 is LGHDT and CDR2 is YNNKEL in the germline V gene (reference sequence). V was clipped by 2 bases and J by 6 bases, with 8 bases between them. The CDR3 length is 12 residues.

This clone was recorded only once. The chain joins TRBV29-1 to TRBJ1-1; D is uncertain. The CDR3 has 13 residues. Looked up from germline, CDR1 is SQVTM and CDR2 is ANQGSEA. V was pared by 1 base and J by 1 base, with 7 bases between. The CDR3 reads CSVEGPGNTEAFF. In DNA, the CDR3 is TGCAGCGTTGAAGGCCCGGGGAACACTGAAGCTTTCTTT.

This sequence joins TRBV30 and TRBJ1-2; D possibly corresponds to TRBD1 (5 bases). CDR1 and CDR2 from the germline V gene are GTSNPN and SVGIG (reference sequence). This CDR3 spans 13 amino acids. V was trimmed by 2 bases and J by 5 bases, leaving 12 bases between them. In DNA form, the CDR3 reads TGTGCCTGGAGTAAACAGGCTGAGTATGGCTACACCTTC. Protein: CAWSKQAEYGYTF.

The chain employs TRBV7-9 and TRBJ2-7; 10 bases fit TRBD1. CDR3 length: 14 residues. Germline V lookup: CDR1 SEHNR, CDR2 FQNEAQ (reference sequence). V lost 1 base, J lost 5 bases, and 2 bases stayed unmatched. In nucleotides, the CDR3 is TGTGCCAGCAGCTTAGGAGGGACAGGGGACGAGCAGTACTTC. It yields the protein CASSLGGTGDEQYF.

The CDR3 sequence: CASSRTGNVSPLHF. The DNA for the CDR3 is TGTGCCAGCAGCCGGACAGGGAATGTTTCACCCCTCCACTTT. The V gene is TRBV25-1, the J gene TRBJ1-6; TRBD1 matches 8 bases. V was pared by 6 bases and J by 9 bases, with 7 bases of the junction left unmatched. In germline, CDR1 is MGHDK, CDR2 SYGVNS. The CDR3 sequence is 14 residues long.

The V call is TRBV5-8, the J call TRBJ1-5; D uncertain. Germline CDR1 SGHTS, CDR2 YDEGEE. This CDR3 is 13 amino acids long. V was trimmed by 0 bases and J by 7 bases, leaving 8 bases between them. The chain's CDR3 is CASSLVRVQPQHF. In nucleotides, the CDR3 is TGTGCCAGCAGCTTGGTTCGGGTGCAGCCCCAGCATTTT.

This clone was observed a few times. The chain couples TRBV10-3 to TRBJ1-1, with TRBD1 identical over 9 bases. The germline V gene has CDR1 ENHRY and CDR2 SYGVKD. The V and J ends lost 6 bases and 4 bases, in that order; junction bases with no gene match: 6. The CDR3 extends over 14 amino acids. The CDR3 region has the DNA TGTGCCATCAGCGGGACAGGGAGTGTCACTGAAGCTTTCTTT. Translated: CAISGTGSVTEAFF.

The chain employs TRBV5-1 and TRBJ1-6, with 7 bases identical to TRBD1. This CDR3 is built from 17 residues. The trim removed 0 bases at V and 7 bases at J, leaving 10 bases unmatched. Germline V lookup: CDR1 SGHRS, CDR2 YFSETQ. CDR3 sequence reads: CASSLGTGGTVNSPLHF. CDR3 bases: TGCGCCAGCAGCTTGGGGACCGGCGGGACAGTAAATTCACCCCTCCACTTT.

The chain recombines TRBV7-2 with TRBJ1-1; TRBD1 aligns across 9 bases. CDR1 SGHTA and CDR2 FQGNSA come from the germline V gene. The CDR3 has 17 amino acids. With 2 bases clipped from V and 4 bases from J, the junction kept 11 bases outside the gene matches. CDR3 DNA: TGTGCCAGCAGCTTAAGGTTCCAGACAGGGGGTAGCACTGAAGCTTTCTTT. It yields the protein CASSLRFQTGGSTEAFF.

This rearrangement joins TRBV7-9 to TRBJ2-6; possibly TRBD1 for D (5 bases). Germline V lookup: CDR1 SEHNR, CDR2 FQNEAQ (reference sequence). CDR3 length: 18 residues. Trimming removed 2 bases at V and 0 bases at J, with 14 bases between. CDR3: CASSLMGSQGSGANVLTF. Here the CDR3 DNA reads TGTGCCAGCAGCTTAATGGGTTCCCAGGGCTCTGGGGCCAACGTCCTGACTTTC.

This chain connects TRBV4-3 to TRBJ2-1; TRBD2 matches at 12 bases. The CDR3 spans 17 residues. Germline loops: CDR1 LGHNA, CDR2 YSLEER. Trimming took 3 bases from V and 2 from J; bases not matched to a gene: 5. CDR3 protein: CASSQLAGGSTYNEQFF. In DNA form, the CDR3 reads TGCGCCAGCAGCCAGCTAGCGGGGGGGAGCACCTACAATGAGCAGTTCTTC.

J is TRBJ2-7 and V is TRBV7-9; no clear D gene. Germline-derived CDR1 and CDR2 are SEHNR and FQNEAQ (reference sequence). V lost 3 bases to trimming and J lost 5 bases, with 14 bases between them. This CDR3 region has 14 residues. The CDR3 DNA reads TGTGCCAGCAGCTTGGCGTCACTAAACCACGAGCAGTACTTC. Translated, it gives CASSLASLNHEQYF.

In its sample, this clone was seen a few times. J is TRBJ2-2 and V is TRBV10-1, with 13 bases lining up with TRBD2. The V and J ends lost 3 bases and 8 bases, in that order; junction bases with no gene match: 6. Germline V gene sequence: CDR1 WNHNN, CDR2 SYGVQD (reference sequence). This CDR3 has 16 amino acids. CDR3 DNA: TGCGCCAGCAGTGACCCGACTAGCGGGAGGTCTGGGGAGCTGTTTTTT. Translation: CASSDPTSGRSGELFF.

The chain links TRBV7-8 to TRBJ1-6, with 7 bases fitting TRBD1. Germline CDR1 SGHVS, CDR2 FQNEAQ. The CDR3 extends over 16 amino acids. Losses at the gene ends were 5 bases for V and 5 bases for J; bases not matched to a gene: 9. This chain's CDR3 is CASSAPAGTDNSPLHF. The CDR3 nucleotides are TGTGCCAGCAGCGCGCCGGCCGGGACAGATAATTCACCCCTCCACTTT.

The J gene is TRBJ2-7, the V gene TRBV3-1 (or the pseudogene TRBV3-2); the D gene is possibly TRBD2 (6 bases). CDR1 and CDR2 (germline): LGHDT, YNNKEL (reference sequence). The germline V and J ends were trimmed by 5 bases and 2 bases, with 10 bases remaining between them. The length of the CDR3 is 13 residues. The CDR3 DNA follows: TGTGCCAGCAGCGTAGCGGTCCCCTACGAGCAGTACTTC. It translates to CASSVAVPYEQYF.